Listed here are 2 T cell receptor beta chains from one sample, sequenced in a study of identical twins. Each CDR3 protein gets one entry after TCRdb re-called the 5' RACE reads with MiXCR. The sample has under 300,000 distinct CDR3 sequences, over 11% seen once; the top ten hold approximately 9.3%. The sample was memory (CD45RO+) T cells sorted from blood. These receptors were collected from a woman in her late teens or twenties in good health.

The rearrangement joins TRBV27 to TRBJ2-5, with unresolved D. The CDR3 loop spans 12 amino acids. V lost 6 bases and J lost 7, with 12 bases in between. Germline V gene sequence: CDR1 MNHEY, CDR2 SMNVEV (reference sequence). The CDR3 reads CASRTSGATQYF. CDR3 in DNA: TGTGCCAGCAGAACCTCGGGCGCGACCCAGTACTTC.

CDR3 protein: CASSVGSGGFVELFF. DNA of the CDR3: TGTGCCAGCAGCGTAGGATCGGGGGGCTTCGTGGAGCTGTTTTTT. The chain links TRBV9 to TRBJ2-2, with TRBD2 as a possible D gene (7 bases). Germline values: CDR1 SGDLS, CDR2 YYNGEE. V lost 0 bases, J lost 10 bases, and 16 bases lay in between. This CDR3 has 15 residues.